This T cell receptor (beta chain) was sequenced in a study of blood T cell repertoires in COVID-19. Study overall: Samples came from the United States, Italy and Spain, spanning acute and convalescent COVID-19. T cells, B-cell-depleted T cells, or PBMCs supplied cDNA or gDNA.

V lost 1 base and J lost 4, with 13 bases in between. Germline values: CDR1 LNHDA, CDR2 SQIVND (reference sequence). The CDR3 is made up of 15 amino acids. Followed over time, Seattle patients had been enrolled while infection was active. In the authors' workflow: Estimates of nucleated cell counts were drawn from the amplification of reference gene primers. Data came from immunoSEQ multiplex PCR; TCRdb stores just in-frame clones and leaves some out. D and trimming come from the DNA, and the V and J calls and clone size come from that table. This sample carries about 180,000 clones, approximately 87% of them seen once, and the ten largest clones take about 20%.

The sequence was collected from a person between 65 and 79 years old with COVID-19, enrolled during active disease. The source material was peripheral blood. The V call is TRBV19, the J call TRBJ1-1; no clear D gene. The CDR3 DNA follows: TGTGCCAGTAGTATAGTAGCCCCCCTCGGCACTGAAGCTTTCTTT. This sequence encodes CASSIVAPLGTEAFF.